Below are 23 T cell receptor beta chains sequenced from a single sample in a study of blood T cell repertoires in COVID-19. Profiled with immunoSEQ multiplex PCR; TCRdb holds only in-frame clones, not every one. The repertoire has 53,000 or so clones, 79% of them found once; the top ten carry 3% to 3.5%. Input material: peripheral blood. These receptors originate from a man in his sixties with acute or convalescent COVID-19.

This chain connects TRBV7-8 to TRBJ1-2; D gene ambiguous. Trimming shortened V by 1 base and J by 8 bases, and 11 bases separated the two germline ends. Germline assignment: CDR1 SGHVS and CDR2 FQNEAQ. The CDR3 loop spans 13 amino acids. In DNA form, the CDR3 reads TGTGCCAGCAGCTTAGTCCCTGGTGCGGGCTACACCTTC. This gives the protein CASSLVPGAGYTF.

This chain connects TRBV18 to TRBJ2-1; D might be TRBD2 (5 bases). V lost 2 bases, J lost 12 bases, and 8 bases lay in between. The CDR3 runs to 11 residues. Germline V CDR1 and CDR2: KGHSH, LQKENI. CDR3 amino acids: CASSPEEAQFF. The DNA of the CDR3 is TGTGCCAGCTCACCAGAGGAGGCGCAGTTCTTC.

The rearrangement uses TRBV7-2 and TRBJ2-7, with 9 bases fitting TRBD1. CDR3 length equals 14 residues. With 6 bases clipped from V and 2 bases from J, the junction kept 5 bases outside the gene matches. Germline-derived CDR1 and CDR2 are SGHTA and FQGNSA. Here the CDR3 DNA reads TGTGCCAGCAGTACCGGGACAGGGCCCTACGAGCAGTACTTC. The encoded protein is CASSTGTGPYEQYF.

The V gene is TRBV18, the J gene TRBJ1-2, with D uncertain. Trimming removed 2 bases at V and 13 bases at J, with 17 bases between. The CDR3 has 13 amino acids. Per germline, CDR1 KGHSH and CDR2 LQKENI. For the CDR3, the DNA is TGTGCCAGCTCACCATCCGCCGACATTAGGTCCACCTTC. Translation: CASSPSADIRSTF.

The chain is built from TRBV28 and TRBJ1-4, with 7 bases lining up with TRBD1. With V trimmed by 11 bases and J by 2 bases, 8 bases remained unmatched. Germline CDR1 MDHEN, CDR2 SYDVKM. The CDR3 consists of 14 residues. CDR3 DNA: TGTGCCTGGGGAGAGGGGGCCACTAATGAAAAACTGTTTTTT. Its protein is CAWGEGATNEKLFF. The entire variable domain, with the rest obtained from reference TRBV28 and TRBJ1-4, is as follows: DVKVTQSSRYLVKRTGEKVFLECVQDMDHENMFWYRQDPGLGLRLIYFSYDVKMKEKGDIPEGYSVSREKKERFSLILESASTNQTSMYLCAWGEGATNEKLFFGSGTQLSVL.

The chain uses TRBV28 and TRBJ2-7, with D possibly matching TRBD1 (5 bases). Germline CDR1 reads MDHEN; CDR2 reads SYDVKM. The CDR3 totals 14 residues. V was shortened by 9 bases and J by 0 bases, with 15 bases between the two germline ends. This CDR3 is CASQIPGSSYEQYF. CDR3 in DNA: TGTGCCAGTCAAATCCCAGGGTCCTCCTACGAGCAGTACTTC.

V usage is TRBV7-2 and J usage is TRBJ2-3; D gene unclear. Germline V gives CDR1 SGHTA, CDR2 FQGNSA. Trimming took 1 base from V and 6 from J, leaving 5 bases between them. This CDR3 region has 12 residues. CDR3 DNA sequence: TGTGCCAGCAGCTTAGATTCGGATACGCAGTATTTT. Amino acids: CASSLDSDTQYF.

The genes are TRBV30 and TRBJ2-7; weak D call: TRBD1 (7 bases). The germline V and J ends were trimmed by 3 bases and 6 bases, with 12 bases remaining between them. The CDR3 runs 12 residues. Germline V lookup: CDR1 GTSNPN, CDR2 SVGIG (reference sequence). CDR3 sequence: CAWSRGVGEQYF. The CDR3 coding sequence is TGTGCCTGGAGCAGGGGGGTGGGCGAGCAGTACTTC.

The gene calls are TRBV27 and TRBJ1-6, with TRBD1 matching 11 bases. V gave up 6 bases and J gave up 8 bases; unmatched junction bases: 6. Germline lookup yields CDR1 MNHEY and CDR2 SMNVEV (reference sequence). The CDR3 totals 15 residues. The chain's CDR3 is CASSPRTGGDSPLHF. CDR3 nucleotides: TGTGCCAGCAGCCCTCGGACAGGGGGCGATTCACCCCTCCACTTT.

The J gene is TRBJ2-2, the V gene TRBV7-9, with 8 bases matching TRBD1. The germline V gene has CDR1 SEHNR and CDR2 FQNEAQ (reference sequence). The CDR3 consists of 17 residues. V lost 6 bases, J lost 4 bases, and 13 bases stayed unmatched. CDR3: CASRPSPQGAGTGELFF. DNA of the CDR3: TGTGCCAGCAGACCTTCCCCTCAGGGGGCAGGCACCGGGGAGCTGTTTTTT.

The rearrangement uses TRBV7-9 and TRBJ1-1, with D possibly TRBD1 on 6 matching bases. The CDR3 has 13 amino acids. Germline V gives CDR1 SEHNR, CDR2 FQNEAQ (reference sequence). The germline V and J ends were trimmed by 6 bases and 5 bases, with 13 bases remaining between them. The CDR3 protein is CASSYRVETEAFF. In DNA, the CDR3 is TGTGCCAGCAGTTACAGGGTCGAGACTGAAGCTTTCTTT. Variable domain in full (rest from reference TRBV7-9 and TRBJ1-1): DTGVSQNPRHKITKRGQNVTFRCDPISEHNRLYWYRQTLGQGPEFLTYFQNEAQLEKSRLLSDRFSAERPKGSFSTLEIQRTEQGDSAMYLCASSYRVETEAFFGQGTRLTVV.

The chain couples TRBV9 to TRBJ2-5, with TRBD2 identical over 7 bases. Germline lookup yields CDR1 SGDLS and CDR2 YYNGEE. This CDR3 contains 15 residues. Trimming cost V 1 base and J 2 bases; bases outside gene matches: 5. This chain's CDR3 is CASSVLGGRQETQYF. Written as DNA, the CDR3 is TGTGCCAGCAGCGTATTGGGGGGGAGGCAAGAGACCCAGTACTTC.

The V and J genes are TRBV10-3 and TRBJ1-5; D call uncertain. Looked up from germline, CDR1 is ENHRY and CDR2 is SYGVKD. The length of the CDR3 is 14 residues. V was pared by 3 bases and J by 1 base, with 7 bases between. Here the CDR3 DNA reads TGTGCCATCAGTGAAGCTAGGAGCAATCAGCCCCAGCATTTT. It codes for CAISEARSNQPQHF.

The CDR3: CASRTGSVDTQYF. DNA for the CDR3: TGCGCCAGCAGAACAGGGTCCGTCGATACGCAGTATTTT. The rearrangement joins TRBV5-1 to TRBJ2-3; D is perhaps TRBD1 (6 bases). V was cut by 5 bases and J by 6 bases, with 13 bases left in between. CDR1 SGHRS and CDR2 YFSETQ come from the germline V gene. This CDR3 spans 13 amino acids.

The chain has TRBV7-8 and TRBJ2-5, with D uncertain. CDR1 is SGHVS and CDR2 is FQNEAQ in the germline V gene. This CDR3 region has 13 residues. V shed 5 bases and J shed 2 bases, with 9 bases lying between them. In DNA, the CDR3 is TGTGCCAGCAGCCGGAACTCGCAAGAGACCCAGTACTTC. Its translation: CASSRNSQETQYF.

The chain employs TRBV24-1 and TRBJ2-1, with TRBD1 matching over 10 bases. The CDR3 runs 16 residues. Trimming at V came to 0 bases and at J to 7 bases, leaving 5 bases not matched to a gene. Germline CDR1 reads KGHDR; CDR2 reads SFDVKD. CDR3: CATSDLVRTGGNEQFF. The CDR3 DNA sequence: TGTGCCACCAGTGATTTGGTCAGGACAGGGGGGAATGAGCAGTTCTTC.

V is TRBV27 and J is TRBJ2-1, with 7 bases lining up with TRBD1. Germline CDR1 and CDR2: MNHEY and SMNVEV (reference sequence). This CDR3 has 15 residues. V lost 5 bases, J lost 3 bases, and 7 bases stayed unmatched. As DNA, the CDR3 is TGTGCCAGCAGTCTGACAGGGACACTCTACAATGAGCAGTTCTTC. It is translated as CASSLTGTLYNEQFF.

Here the CDR3 DNA reads TGCAGTGGCGGGCTACAGGGTGTAGCTTTCTTT. As protein: CSGGLQGVAFF. V usage is TRBV29-1 and J usage is TRBJ1-1; tentatively, D is TRBD1 (6 bases). Looked up from germline, CDR1 is SQVTM and CDR2 is ANQGSEA. CDR3 length: 11 amino acids.

Only a few counts were recorded for this clone. The chain joins TRBV19 to TRBJ2-7; D may be TRBD2 (6 bases). V dropped 9 bases and J dropped 5 bases, with 14 bases sitting between them. The CDR3 is 12 residues long. Per germline, CDR1 LNHDA and CDR2 SQIVND (reference sequence). CDR3 amino acids: CASTRGSNEQYF. The CDR3 coding sequence is TGTGCCAGCACCCGGGGGAGCAACGAGCAGTACTTC.

V usage is TRBV25-1 and J usage is TRBJ2-7; possible D gene TRBD2, 6 bases. Germline V gene lookup returns CDR1 MGHDK and CDR2 SYGVNS. The ends were cut back, 8 bases at V and 7 bases at J, with 12 bases in the middle. The CDR3 extends over 11 amino acids. The CDR3: CASQGAGEQYF. CDR3 DNA: TGTGCCAGCCAGGGTGCGGGGGAGCAGTACTTC.

V gene TRBV4-1 combines with J gene TRBJ2-1; 10 bases line up with TRBD1. The V and J ends lost 1 base and 3 bases, in that order; junction bases with no gene match: 3. This CDR3 is 16 amino acids long. Germline lookup yields CDR1 MGHRA and CDR2 YSYEKL. CDR3 protein: CASSQAWTGGYNEQFF. CDR3 in DNA: TGCGCCAGCAGCCAAGCTTGGACAGGGGGCTACAATGAGCAGTTCTTC.

The chain employs TRBV7-8 and TRBJ2-1, with a weak D call TRBD2 (6 bases). This CDR3 has 15 residues. CDR1 is SGHVS, CDR2 FQNEAQ, per germline. V lost 5 bases to trimming and J lost 0 bases, with 11 bases between them. CDR3 loop: CASSTAEGSYNEQFF. As DNA, the CDR3 is TGTGCCAGCAGCACCGCGGAGGGCTCCTACAATGAGCAGTTCTTC.

The J gene is TRBJ1-5, the V gene TRBV6-5, with D possibly matching TRBD1 (5 bases). The V end lost 10 bases, the J end lost 0 bases, and 10 bases lay between the germline ends. CDR3 length: 13 residues. Germline V gene sequence: CDR1 MNHEY, CDR2 SVGAGI. In DNA form, the CDR3 reads TGTGCCACCGGACAACATAGCAATCAGCCCCAGCATTTT. Translation gives CATGQHSNQPQHF.